The source of this TCR beta chain is a study of shared clonotypes between healthy human individuals. The study's findings and limits: For sorted subsets, rarefaction showed incomplete sequencing despite large depth. Non-shared clonotypes were found to have lower generation probabilities than the clonotypes that were shared by all four of the sorted-subset donors. Since donors were few, the genetic and exposure-history diversity represented was limited.

A remark on this clone: Its antigen is undetermined.

The authors loaded around 220 ng DNA, roughly 33,000 T cell genomes, into sorted-subset replicate PCRs. Method: immunoSEQ multiplex PCR; TCRdb's copy keeps in-frame clones and lacks some. The sample lists about 1.5 million clones; 98% were seen once. In germline, CDR1 is SEHNR, CDR2 FQNEAQ (reference sequence). The CDR3 consists of 17 residues. The V end was cut by 5 bases, the J end by 1 base, with 20 bases between. The V gene is TRBV7-9, the J gene TRBJ1-2; no reliable D call. Specimen: naive CD4+ T cells sorted from blood. The subset: CD45RA+ positively selected. The sequence was obtained from a man aged 30 to 45 in good health. CDR3 sequence: CASSPSGWRLLNYGYTF. In DNA form, the CDR3 reads TGTGCCAGCAGCCCCTCCGGGTGGAGGCTTCTTAACTATGGCTACACCTTC.